These T cell receptor beta chains were read from a single sample in a study of low-dose radiotherapy and immunotherapy resistance in tumors. MiXCR, run by TCRdb on the reads, gives a single entry per CDR3 protein. The data hold about 82,000 distinct CDR3 sequences, with approximately 19% observed a single time. This material consisted of PBMCs, taken before treatment. These receptors came from a male donor with prostate cancer. Each CDR3 is given with its conserved first and last residue.

v_call: TRBV3-1
j_call: TRBJ2-7
cdr3_aa: CASSQDLAGLSSYEQYF

v_call: TRBV5-1
j_call: TRBJ2-7
cdr3_aa: CASSLQQGAGEQYF

v_call: TRBV14
j_call: TRBJ1-3
cdr3_aa: CASSHRRSSGNTIYF

v_call: TRBV12-3/TRBV12-4
j_call: TRBJ1-5
cdr3_aa: CASRGGQEGHQPQHF

v_call: TRBV6-2/TRBV6-3
j_call: TRBJ2-7
cdr3_aa: CASSFLTGTGVYEQYF

v_call: TRBV28
j_call: TRBJ2-3
cdr3_aa: CASSLRKGPRLAGGLGTDTQYF

v_call: TRBV6-6
j_call: TRBJ2-1
cdr3_aa: CASSKSEQFF

v_call: TRBV19
j_call: TRBJ2-3
cdr3_aa: CASSIGDGIPTDTQYF

v_call: TRBV30
j_call: TRBJ2-2
cdr3_aa: CAWTLPPGTLANTGELFF

v_call: TRBV11-2
j_call: TRBJ2-7
cdr3_aa: CASSLSRGWYEQYF

v_call: TRBV20-1
j_call: TRBJ2-7
cdr3_aa: CSARDRGGTVTQQYF

v_call: TRBV7-2
j_call: TRBJ2-1
cdr3_aa: CASRIGTSGAGEQFF

v_call: TRBV4-2
j_call: TRBJ1-3
cdr3_aa: CASSQVLVSTKSSGNTIYF

v_call: TRBV29-1
j_call: TRBJ1-1
cdr3_aa: CSVDGVGGTEAFF

v_call: TRBV27
j_call: TRBJ1-2
cdr3_aa: CASSSPLQGVYGYTF

v_call: TRBV12-3/TRBV12-4
j_call: TRBJ2-5
cdr3_aa: CASSSAGGGRETQYF

v_call: TRBV11-2
j_call: TRBJ2-5
cdr3_aa: CASIIGGGSETQYF

v_call: TRBV12-3/TRBV12-4
j_call: TRBJ2-5
cdr3_aa: CASSRLAGGPQETQYF

v_call: TRBV20-1
j_call: TRBJ2-3
cdr3_aa: CSARFADTQYF

v_call: TRBV13
j_call: TRBJ1-1
cdr3_aa: CASRLRGGRNTEAFF

v_call: TRBV6-2/TRBV6-3
j_call: TRBJ2-1
cdr3_aa: CASTQGSPSYNEQFF

v_call: TRBV20-1
j_call: TRBJ2-2
cdr3_aa: CSAPSGTSGELFF

v_call: TRBV4-3
j_call: TRBJ1-6
cdr3_aa: CASSQDWTPNSPLHF

v_call: TRBV20-1
j_call: TRBJ2-7
cdr3_aa: CSARSGSPPEQYF

v_call: TRBV6-5
j_call: TRBJ1-3
cdr3_aa: CASSPTRPSGNTIYF

v_call: TRBV6-5
j_call: TRBJ1-4
cdr3_aa: CASTNRGGGEKLFF

v_call: TRBV7-9
j_call: TRBJ2-1
cdr3_aa: CASSFHLRGGAGEQFF

v_call: TRBV19
j_call: TRBJ1-5
cdr3_aa: CASRQGQIGNQPQHF

v_call: TRBV6-5
j_call: TRBJ2-6
cdr3_aa: CASSEVYSGANVLTF

v_call: TRBV5-3
j_call: TRBJ1-6
cdr3_aa: CASNSVGRDNSPLHF

v_call: TRBV7-2
j_call: TRBJ2-2
cdr3_aa: CASSPARGELFF

v_call: TRBV30
j_call: TRBJ1-1
cdr3_aa: CAWSVSQKNTEAFF

v_call: TRBV9
j_call: TRBJ1-6
cdr3_aa: CASSARTGGSNSPLHF

v_call: TRBV2
j_call: TRBJ2-6
cdr3_aa: CASGQQNSGANVLTF

v_call: TRBV11-2
j_call: TRBJ1-5
cdr3_aa: CASSLGDSGGNQPQHF

v_call: TRBV7-2
j_call: TRBJ1-2
cdr3_aa: CASSLGQRVGGYTF

v_call: TRBV5-5
j_call: TRBJ2-7
cdr3_aa: CASSSDSGSYSYEQYF

v_call: TRBV9
j_call: TRBJ2-1
cdr3_aa: CASTSEGHNEQFF

v_call: TRBV9
j_call: TRBJ1-5
cdr3_aa: CASSVGGGNQPQHF

v_call: TRBV7-9
j_call: TRBJ2-5
cdr3_aa: CASSPSGAQETQYF

v_call: TRBV6-1
j_call: TRBJ1-2
cdr3_aa: CASRDTGQTNLHGYTF

v_call: TRBV5-6
j_call: TRBJ1-5
cdr3_aa: CASSFRGGIQPQHF

v_call: TRBV5-1
j_call: TRBJ1-5
cdr3_aa: CASSWGGHSNQPPQHF

v_call: TRBV4-1
j_call: TRBJ1-2
cdr3_aa: CASSTDEGFSYGYTF

v_call: TRBV6-2/TRBV6-3
j_call: TRBJ2-1
cdr3_aa: CASRPIAGGPSNEQFF

v_call: TRBV30
j_call: TRBJ2-7
cdr3_aa: CAWSVGSTYEQYF

v_call: TRBV28
j_call: TRBJ2-1
cdr3_aa: CASSAPGLRSEQFF

v_call: TRBV12-3/TRBV12-4
j_call: TRBJ2-5
cdr3_aa: CASSFSRGARETQYF

v_call: TRBV2
j_call: TRBJ1-3
cdr3_aa: CASSERPSGNTIYF

v_call: TRBV5-1
j_call: TRBJ2-7
cdr3_aa: CASSEGTSALGGGVEQYF

v_call: TRBV7-2
j_call: TRBJ1-5
cdr3_aa: CASSLEGGNQPQHF

v_call: TRBV18
j_call: TRBJ1-1
cdr3_aa: CASSRSTGVNTEAFF

v_call: TRBV20-1
j_call: TRBJ2-5
cdr3_aa: CSARDTAQGTQYF